This entry describes one T cell receptor beta chain. These data belong to a study of blood T cells in healthy people across ages. V lost 4 bases and J lost 6, with 16 bases in between. The CDR3 spans 14 residues. Germline V CDR1 and CDR2: DFQATT, SNEGSKA (reference sequence). Each donor's blood draw was 7.5 to 10 milliliters of peripheral blood. A sample-barcoded 5' primer and a J-beta primer mix were used in a second PCR of roughly 7 to 11 cycles. Researchers report that a template-switch adaptor with 12 random nucleotides tagged each cDNA molecule. Using its own MiXCR run on the 5' RACE reads, TCRdb lists one record per CDR3 protein. The repertoire holds fewer than 1.5 million distinct CDR3 sequences, with 40% to 50% as singletons.

The clonotype comes from a young woman in good health. J is TRBJ2-1 and V is TRBV20-1, with a weak D call TRBD2 (5 bases). What was sequenced was blood. The CDR3 DNA is TGCAGTGCTAAGAGGGAAACCGCGGGCAATGAGCAGTTCTTC. Protein product: CSAKRETAGNEQFF.